This entry concerns a single TCR beta chain. Assay: immunoSEQ multiplex PCR; the TCRdb copy retains only in-frame clones and omits some. In the table there are roughly 81,000 clones, around 88% of which are singletons. This sample stems from a study of blood T cell repertoires in COVID-19. Study details: Sample material is recorded as cDNA or gDNA derived from T cells, B-cell-depleted T cells, or PBMCs.

CDR3 length: 13 residues. V gave up 1 base and J gave up 10 bases, with 11 bases separating them. Germline CDR1 KGHSH, CDR2 LQKENI. The sequence derives from a man at least 80 years old with active or convalescent COVID-19. The specimen was peripheral blood. The gene calls are TRBV18 and TRBJ1-3, with D unclear. This CDR3 reads CASSPLEQQTIYF. The CDR3 DNA follows: TGTGCCAGCTCACCACTGGAGCAGCAGACCATATATTTT.